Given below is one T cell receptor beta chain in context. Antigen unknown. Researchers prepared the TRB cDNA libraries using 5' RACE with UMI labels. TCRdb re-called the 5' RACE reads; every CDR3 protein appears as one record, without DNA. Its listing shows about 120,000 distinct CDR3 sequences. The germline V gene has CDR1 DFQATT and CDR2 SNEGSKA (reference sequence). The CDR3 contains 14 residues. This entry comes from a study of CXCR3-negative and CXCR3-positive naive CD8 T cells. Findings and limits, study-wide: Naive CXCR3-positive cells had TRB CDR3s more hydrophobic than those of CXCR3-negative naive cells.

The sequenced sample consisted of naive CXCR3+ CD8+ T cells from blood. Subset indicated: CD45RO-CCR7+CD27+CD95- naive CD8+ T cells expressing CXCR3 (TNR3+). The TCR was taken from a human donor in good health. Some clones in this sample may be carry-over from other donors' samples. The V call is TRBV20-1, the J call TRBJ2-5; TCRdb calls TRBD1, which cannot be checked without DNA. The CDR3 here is CSATTPGRKETQYF.